This TCR beta chain comes out of a study of T cell clonotyping in hematopoietic cell transplantation. Overall study: Cytoreduction preceded collection of pretransplant recipient samples.

Time point here: recipient sample about 28 days before transplant, after cytoreduction. Losses at the gene ends were 3 bases for V and 4 bases for J; bases not matched to a gene: 7. CDR1 is LNHDA and CDR2 is SQIVND in the germline V gene (reference sequence). The CDR3 covers 15 residues. Study conclusions and caveats: After transplant, recipient diversity fell while pathologically expanded clonotypes grew through day 180.

This clone was seen a few times. Its antigen is still unknown. Assay: immunoSEQ multiplex PCR; the TCRdb copy retains only in-frame clones and omits some. In the table there are tens of thousands of clones, 90% to 97% of which are singletons. The sample was peripheral blood mononuclear cells, taken before stem cell transplant. The receptor's source is a woman aged 45-59 years with acute myeloid leukemia. Some clones in this sample may be carry-over from other donors' samples. The chain recombines TRBV19 with TRBJ1-2, with 8 bases lining up with TRBD1. CDR3 DNA: TGTGCCAGTAGTATTCGCGGACAGGGAACCTATGGCTACACCTTC. It yields the protein CASSIRGQGTYGYTF.